This TCR beta chain was profiled in a study of blood T cell repertoires in COVID-19. Study at large: The cDNA or gDNA used as material had been derived from T cells, B-cell-depleted T cells, or PBMCs.

This CDR3 is built from 17 residues. V lost 4 bases and J lost 4; bases outside the gene matches: 8. CDR1 is SGHNT and CDR2 is YENEEA in the germline V gene. The assay was immunoSEQ multiplex PCR, and TCRdb's table has in-frame clones only and misses some. The sample has about 140,000 clones; about 80% are singletons. The sequence came from a woman aged 55-69 years with acute or convalescent COVID-19. The chain is built from TRBV11-3 and TRBJ2-2; 11 nucleotides match TRBD1. The sequenced material came from peripheral blood. CDR3 in amino acids: CASSYPAGTGGTGELFF. The CDR3 coding sequence is TGTGCCAGCAGCTACCCAGCCGGGACAGGGGGCACCGGGGAGCTGTTTTTT.